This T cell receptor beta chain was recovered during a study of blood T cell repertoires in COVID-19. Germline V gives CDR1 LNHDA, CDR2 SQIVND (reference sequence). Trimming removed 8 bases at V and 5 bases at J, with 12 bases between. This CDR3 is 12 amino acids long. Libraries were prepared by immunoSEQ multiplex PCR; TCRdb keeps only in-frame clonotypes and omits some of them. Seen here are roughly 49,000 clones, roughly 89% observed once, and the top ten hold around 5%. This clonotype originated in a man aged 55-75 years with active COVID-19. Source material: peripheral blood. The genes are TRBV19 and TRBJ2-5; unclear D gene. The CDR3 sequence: CASRQSGETQYF. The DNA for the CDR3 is TGTGCCAGTCGTCAGTCCGGGGAGACCCAGTACTTC.